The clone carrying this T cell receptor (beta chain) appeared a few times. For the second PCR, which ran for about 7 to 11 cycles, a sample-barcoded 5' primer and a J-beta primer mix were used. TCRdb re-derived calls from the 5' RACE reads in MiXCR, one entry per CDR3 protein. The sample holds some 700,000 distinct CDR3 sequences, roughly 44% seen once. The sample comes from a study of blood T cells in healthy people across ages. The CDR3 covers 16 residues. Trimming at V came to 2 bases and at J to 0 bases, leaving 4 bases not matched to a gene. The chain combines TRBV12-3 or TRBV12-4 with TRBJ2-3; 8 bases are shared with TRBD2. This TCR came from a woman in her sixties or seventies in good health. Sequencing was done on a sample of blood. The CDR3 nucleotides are TGTGCCAGCAGTTTAAGACTAGCGAGTAGCACAGATACGCAGTATTTT. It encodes CASSLRLASSTDTQYF.